This T cell receptor (beta chain) was recovered during a study of blood T cell repertoires in COVID-19. TCRdb keeps only in-frame clones here, not all; method: immunoSEQ multiplex PCR. Of roughly 270,000 clones in the sample, 85% are singletons; the top ten hold approximately 5.1%. Germline V gene data show CDR1 as MNHEY and CDR2 as SVGEGT. V was pared by 5 bases and J by 0 bases, with 11 bases between. The CDR3 totals 15 residues. The chain uses TRBV6-2 or TRBV6-3 and TRBJ2-1, with D possibly matching TRBD2 (6 bases). Sequenced: peripheral blood. This receptor was obtained from a man over 45 with active or convalescent COVID-19. This chain's CDR3 is CASSIGTLSYNEQFF. As DNA, the CDR3 is TGTGCCAGCAGTATCGGGACTCTCTCCTACAATGAGCAGTTCTTC.